This T cell receptor beta chain was captured by sequencing in a study of CD8 T cells in Susac syndrome (dated by TCRdb to between 2017 and 2020). At the level of the whole study: Among the Susac syndrome patients who were sequenced, clinically active disease was present in more than five and clinical remission was observed in under ten. At blood withdrawal, Susac syndrome patients were either therapy-naive, taking corticosteroids (in some cases with IVIg as well), or taking IVIg alone. Repertoire sequencing was used to test whether CD8+ T cell activation and differentiation in Susac syndrome was antigen driven. The study at large found these results: In the CD4+ T cell repertoire of Susac syndrome patients, clonal expansion was not detected. The number of individuals in the TCR sequencing and HLA analysis was recognized as being relatively small.

Peripheral blood CD8+ and CD4+ T cells from healthy donors, Susac syndrome patients and multiple sclerosis patients were profiled using high-throughput TCR beta sequencing. Recently defined diagnostic criteria for definite or probable disease were met by the Susac syndrome patients. Bulk CD8+ and CD4+ T cells were purified by magnetic negative isolation, while CD8+ TEMRA cells were enriched using FACS. Blood was drawn into EDTA tubes, processed within 24 hours, and PBMCs were isolated by density gradient centrifugation. PBMCs intended for TCR sequencing were frozen in liquid nitrogen and were later thawed in a 37 degrees C water bath. A purity of at least 90% was achieved for sorted or isolated CD4+, CD8+ and CD8+ TEMRA cells. Concerning this clonotype: Its antigen is not yet known. Per-base quality was not reported, and no clone a single base away is much larger than it.

RNA was extracted using the RNeasy kit, and roughly 0.45 to 1 microgram was reverse transcribed with random hexamers. The immunoSEQ multiplex PCR assay, covering 54 Vbeta and 13 Jbeta segments, was used to amplify TCR beta CDR3 regions. Bias from PCR amplification was corrected by using a synthetic template baseline for primer optimization and for computational correction. Processing in the source paper ran as follows. Reads were annotated to V, D and J genes per IMGT and analyzed with immunoSEQ Analyzer, keeping only productive sequences. Clonality was computed as one minus Shannon entropy normalized by log2 of the number of productive unique sequences. Public and private clones were assessed among the 100 most prevalent clones of each patient and control. A clone was defined as Susac-specific if it was absent from the healthy and MS cohorts, from more than 850 published viral clones and from other ImmuneACCESS disease sequences. Using fastp trimming at Q25 and MiXCR clonotype assembly, TCRdb reanalyzed the public sequencing data and kept in-frame beta chains. Every distinct CDR3 protein forms one entry, paired with its most common genes and DNA. TCRdb, rather than the study authors, made the V and J calls. This sample lists over 150,000 distinct CDR3 sequences; 90% to 97% were detected once. The biggest ten clones account for 0.095% to 0.15% of the sample.

V is clipped by 1 base and J by 4 bases, and the sequence between their germline boundaries is 11 bases long. The CDR3, cysteine through phenylalanine, is 14 amino acids long. Only the CDR3 DNA is retained, 42 bases long and in frame from the first base. The germline V gene sets CDR1 to SGDLS and CDR2 to YYNGEE. This TCR derives from a human donor with Susac syndrome. The rearranged segments are TRBV9 and TRBJ1-1; perhaps TRBD1 is the D gene, with 5 bases matching. Sequenced input: CD4+ T cells from PBMCs. Here is the DNA: TGTGCCAGCAGCGTATCAGGGATAGGCACTGAAGCTTTCTTT. Translation gives CASSVSGIGTEAFF.